This T cell receptor (beta chain) appears in the sequencing data of a study of cytomegalovirus exposure and HLA in healthy donors. Findings and caveats of the study: V- and J-gene trimming of TCR beta was linked (in a later analysis) to a missense DCLRE1C variant. An ancestry cluster, one associated with Asian ancestry, reportedly showed fewer N-insertions than the roughly 610-donor mean in a later analysis. Earlier analysis yielded a pattern in which most TCR beta V segments were productive about 87% or about 30% of the time. Most subjects' HLA-A and HLA-B alleles were reportedly predicted from TCR beta sequences.

Germline V gene data show CDR1 as SGHRS and CDR2 as YFSETQ. Trimming removed 4 bases from V and 1 base from J; junction bases left unmatched: 9. This CDR3 has 16 residues. Details on this clone: The antigen is unknown.

Use of 60 Vbeta and 13 Jbeta primers characterized the PCR. Clones were read by immunoSEQ multiplex PCR, and TCRdb kept only the in-frame ones, dropping some. The sample lists 150,000 to 180,000 clones, 60% to 75% seen once, with approximately 2.6% in the top ten. The sequence came from a man aged 18 to 30 in good health and CMV-seronegative. The sample comprised PBMCs. The chain couples TRBV5-1 to TRBJ2-5; 8 bases are a match to TRBD2. CDR3 in amino acids: CASSLTTSGRQETQYF. The CDR3, as DNA: TGCGCCAGCAGCCTGACCACTAGCGGACGCCAAGAGACCCAGTACTTC.